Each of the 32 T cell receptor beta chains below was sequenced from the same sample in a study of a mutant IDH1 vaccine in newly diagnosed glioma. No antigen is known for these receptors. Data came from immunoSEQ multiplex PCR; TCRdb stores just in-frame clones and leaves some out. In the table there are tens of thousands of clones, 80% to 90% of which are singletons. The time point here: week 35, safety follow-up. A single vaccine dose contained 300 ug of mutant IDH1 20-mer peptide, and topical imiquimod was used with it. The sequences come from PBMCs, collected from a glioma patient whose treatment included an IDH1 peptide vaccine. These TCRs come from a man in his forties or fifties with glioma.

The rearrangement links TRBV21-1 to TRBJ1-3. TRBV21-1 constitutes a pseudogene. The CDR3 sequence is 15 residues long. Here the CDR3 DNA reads TGTGCCAGCAGCAAAGGGAGGGGCAGGGTTAACACCATATATTTT. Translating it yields CASSKGRGRVNTIYF.

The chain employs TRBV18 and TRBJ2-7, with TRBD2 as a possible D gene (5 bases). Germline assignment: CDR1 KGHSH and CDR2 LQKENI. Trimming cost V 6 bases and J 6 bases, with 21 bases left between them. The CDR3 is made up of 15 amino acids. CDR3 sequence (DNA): TGTGCCAGCTCCCCCAATGGGGTCGGGCGGGCCGAGCAGTACGTC. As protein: CASSPNGVGRAEQYV.

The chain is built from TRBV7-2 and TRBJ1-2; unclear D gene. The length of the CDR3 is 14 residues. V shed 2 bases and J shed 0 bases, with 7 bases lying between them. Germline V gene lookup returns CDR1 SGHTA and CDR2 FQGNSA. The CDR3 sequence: CASSLNTANYGYTF. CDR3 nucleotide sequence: TGTGCCAGCAGCTTAAACACCGCTAACTATGGCTACACCTTC.

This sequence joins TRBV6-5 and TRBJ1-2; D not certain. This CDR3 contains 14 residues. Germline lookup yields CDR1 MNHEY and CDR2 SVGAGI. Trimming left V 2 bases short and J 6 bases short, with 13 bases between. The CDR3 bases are TGTGCCAGCAGTTACGTTTCCCCCGGGAATGGCTACACCTTC. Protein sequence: CASSYVSPGNGYTF.

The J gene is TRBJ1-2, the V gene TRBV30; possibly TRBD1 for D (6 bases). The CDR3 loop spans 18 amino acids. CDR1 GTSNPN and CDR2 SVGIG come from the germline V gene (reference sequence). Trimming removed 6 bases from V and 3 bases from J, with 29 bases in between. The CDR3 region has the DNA TGTGCCTGCTTCCGGGGGTCAGGGGATACCCTTCCGGACTATGGCTACACCTTC. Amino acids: CACFRGSGDTLPDYGYTF.

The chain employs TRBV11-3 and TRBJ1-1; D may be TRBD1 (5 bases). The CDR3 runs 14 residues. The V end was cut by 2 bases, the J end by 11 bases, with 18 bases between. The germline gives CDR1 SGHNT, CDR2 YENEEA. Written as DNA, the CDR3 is TGTGCCAGCAGCTTATCCGGTGGGGCCCCTAAGGCTTTCTTT. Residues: CASSLSGGAPKAFF.

The CDR3: CASSFEWGDTQYF. The CDR3 DNA reads TGTGCCAGCAGCTTTGAGTGGGGGGATACGCAGTATTTT. The gene calls are TRBV7-9 and TRBJ2-3; possibly TRBD1 or TRBD2 for D (5 bases each). The germline V gene has CDR1 SEHNR and CDR2 FQNEAQ (reference sequence). The length of the CDR3 is 13 residues. V lost 3 bases, J lost 6 bases, and 10 bases lay in between. Based on the CDR3 plus reference TRBV7-9 and TRBJ2-3, the full variable domain is DTGVSQNPRHKITKRGQNVTFRCDPISEHNRLYWYRQTLGQGPEFLTYFQNEAQLEKSRLLSDRFSAERPKGSFSTLEIQRTEQGDSAMYLCASSFEWGDTQYFGPGTRLTVL.

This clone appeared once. For the CDR3, the DNA is TGTGCCAGCAGCTTGACCTTGGGTAATGAGCAGTTCTTC. Protein sequence: CASSLTLGNEQFF. This rearrangement joins TRBV5-8 to TRBJ2-1; D ambiguous. The V gene lost 1 base and the J gene lost 7 bases, with 9 bases spanning the gap. Germline V gene data show CDR1 as SGHTS and CDR2 as YDEGEE. The CDR3 totals 13 residues.

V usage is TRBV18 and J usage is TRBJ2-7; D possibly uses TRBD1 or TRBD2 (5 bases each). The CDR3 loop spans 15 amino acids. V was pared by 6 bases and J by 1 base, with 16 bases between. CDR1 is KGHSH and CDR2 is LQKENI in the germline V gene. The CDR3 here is CASSPPYRTSYEQYF. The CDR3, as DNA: TGTGCCAGCTCGCCGCCATACAGGACTTCCTACGAGCAGTACTTC. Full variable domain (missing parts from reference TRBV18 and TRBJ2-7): NAGVMQNPRHLVRRRGQEARLRCSPMKGHSHVYWYRQLPEEGLKFMVYLQKENIIDESGMPKERFSAEFPKEGPSILRIQQVVRGDSAAYFCASSPPYRTSYEQYFGPGTRLTVT.

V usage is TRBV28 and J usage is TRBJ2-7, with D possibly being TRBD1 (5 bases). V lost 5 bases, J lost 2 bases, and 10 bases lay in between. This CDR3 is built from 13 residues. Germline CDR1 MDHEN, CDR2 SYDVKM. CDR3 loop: CASSRQGPYEQYF. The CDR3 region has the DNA TGTGCCAGCAGTCGGCAGGGCCCCTACGAGCAGTACTTC.

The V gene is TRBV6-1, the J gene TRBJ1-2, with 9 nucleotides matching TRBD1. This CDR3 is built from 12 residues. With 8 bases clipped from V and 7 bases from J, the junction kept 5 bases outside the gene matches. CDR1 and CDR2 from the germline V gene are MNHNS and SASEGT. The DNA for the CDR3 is TGTGCCAGCCAGGACAGGGGCATTGGCTACACCTTC. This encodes CASQDRGIGYTF.

The CDR3, as DNA: TGTGCCAGCAGGGGGTCTACCTATACAGCACCCCTCCACTTT. Translated: CASRGSTYTAPLHF. This chain uses TRBV2 with TRBJ1-6; D remains unclear. The CDR3 covers 14 residues. Germline V gives CDR1 SNHLY, CDR2 FYNNEI. V gave up 6 bases and J gave up 11 bases, with 17 bases separating them.

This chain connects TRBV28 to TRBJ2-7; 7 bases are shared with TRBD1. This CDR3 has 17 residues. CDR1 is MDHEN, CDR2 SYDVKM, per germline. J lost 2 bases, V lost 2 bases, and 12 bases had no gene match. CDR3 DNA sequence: TGTGCCAGCAGTTTAAGTGTGATGACAGGGTTCACCTACGAGCAGTACTTC. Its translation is CASSLSVMTGFTYEQYF.

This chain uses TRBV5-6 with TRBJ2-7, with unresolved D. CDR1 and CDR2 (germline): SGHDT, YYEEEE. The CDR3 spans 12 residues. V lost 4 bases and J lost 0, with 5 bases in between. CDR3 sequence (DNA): TGTGCCAGCAGCCTGTTCTCCTACGAGCAGTACTTC. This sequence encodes CASSLFSYEQYF.

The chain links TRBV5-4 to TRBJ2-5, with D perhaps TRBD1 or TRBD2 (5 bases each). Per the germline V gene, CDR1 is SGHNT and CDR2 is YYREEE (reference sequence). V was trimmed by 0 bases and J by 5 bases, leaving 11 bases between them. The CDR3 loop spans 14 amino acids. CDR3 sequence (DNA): TGTGCCAGCAGCTTGGCAGGGAGTCGGGAGACCCAGTACTTC. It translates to CASSLAGSRETQYF.

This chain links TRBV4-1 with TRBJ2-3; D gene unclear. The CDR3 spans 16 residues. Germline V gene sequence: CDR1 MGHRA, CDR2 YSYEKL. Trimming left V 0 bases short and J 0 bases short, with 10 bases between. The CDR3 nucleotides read TGCGCCAGCAGCCAAGATTGGGATACTAGCACAGATACGCAGTATTTT. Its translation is CASSQDWDTSTDTQYF.

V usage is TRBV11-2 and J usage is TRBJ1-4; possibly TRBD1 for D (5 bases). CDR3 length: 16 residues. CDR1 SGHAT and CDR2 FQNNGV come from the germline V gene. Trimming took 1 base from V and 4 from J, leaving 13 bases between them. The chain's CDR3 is CASSLGDLGSNEKLFF. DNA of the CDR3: TGTGCCAGCAGCTTAGGGGACCTGGGGAGTAATGAAAAACTGTTTTTT.

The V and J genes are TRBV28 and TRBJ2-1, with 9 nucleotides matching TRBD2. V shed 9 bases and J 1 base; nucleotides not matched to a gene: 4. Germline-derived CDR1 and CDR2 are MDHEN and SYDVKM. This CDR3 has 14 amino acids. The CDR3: CASSSGKSYNEQFF. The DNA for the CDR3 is TGTGCCAGTTCTAGCGGGAAGTCCTACAATGAGCAGTTCTTC.

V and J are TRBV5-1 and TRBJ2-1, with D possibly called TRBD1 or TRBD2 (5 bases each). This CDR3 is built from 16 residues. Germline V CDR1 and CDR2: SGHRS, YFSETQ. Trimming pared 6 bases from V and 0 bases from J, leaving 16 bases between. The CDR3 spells CASKVGTGSSYNEQFF. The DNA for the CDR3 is TGCGCCAGCAAGGTAGGGACGGGAAGCTCCTACAATGAGCAGTTCTTC.

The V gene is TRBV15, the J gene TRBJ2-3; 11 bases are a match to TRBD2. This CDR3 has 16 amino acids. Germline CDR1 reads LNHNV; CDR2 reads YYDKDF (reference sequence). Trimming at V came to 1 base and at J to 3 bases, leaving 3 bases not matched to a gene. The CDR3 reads CATSRGLAGGTDTQYF. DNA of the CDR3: TGTGCCACCAGCAGAGGGCTAGCGGGGGGTACAGATACGCAGTATTTT.

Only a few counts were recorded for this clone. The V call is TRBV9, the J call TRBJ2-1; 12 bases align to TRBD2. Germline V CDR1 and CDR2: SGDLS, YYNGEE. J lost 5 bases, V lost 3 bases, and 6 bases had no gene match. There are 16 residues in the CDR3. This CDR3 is CASSDRTSGTNNEQFF. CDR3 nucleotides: TGTGCCAGCAGCGATCGGACTAGCGGGACCAACAATGAGCAGTTCTTC.

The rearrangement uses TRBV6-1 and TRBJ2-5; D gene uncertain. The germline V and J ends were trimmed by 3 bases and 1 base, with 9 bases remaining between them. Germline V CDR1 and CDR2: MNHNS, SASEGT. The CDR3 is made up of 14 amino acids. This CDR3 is CASSDWTGQETQYF. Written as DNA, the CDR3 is TGTGCCAGCAGTGATTGGACGGGCCAAGAGACCCAGTACTTC.

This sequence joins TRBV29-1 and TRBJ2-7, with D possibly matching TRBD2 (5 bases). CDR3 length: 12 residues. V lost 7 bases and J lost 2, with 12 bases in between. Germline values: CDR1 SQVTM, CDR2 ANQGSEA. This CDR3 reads CSGHWTAYEQYF. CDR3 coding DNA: TGCAGCGGTCACTGGACTGCCTACGAGCAGTACTTC.

CDR3: CASSIGTATPTDTQYF. Here the CDR3 DNA reads TGTGCCAGTAGTATAGGGACAGCGACCCCCACAGATACGCAGTATTTT. The genes are TRBV19 and TRBJ2-3, with a possible D match to TRBD1 (6 bases). V was cut by 1 base and J by 2 bases, with 13 bases left in between. This CDR3 has 16 amino acids. The germline V gene has CDR1 LNHDA and CDR2 SQIVND (reference sequence). The whole variable domain, remainder taken from reference TRBV19 and TRBJ2-3, is DGGITQSPKYLFRKEGQNVTLSCEQNLNHDAMYWYRQDPGQGLRLIYYSQIVNDFQKGDIAEGYSVSREKKESFPLTVTSAQKNPTAFYLCASSIGTATPTDTQYFGPGTRLTVL.

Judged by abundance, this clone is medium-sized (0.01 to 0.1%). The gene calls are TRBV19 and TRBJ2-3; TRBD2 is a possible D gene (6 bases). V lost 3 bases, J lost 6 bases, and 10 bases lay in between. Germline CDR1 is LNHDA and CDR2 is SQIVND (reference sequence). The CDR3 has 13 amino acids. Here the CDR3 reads CASSIVAVDTQYF. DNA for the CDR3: TGTGCCAGTAGTATCGTAGCGGTGGATACGCAGTATTTT. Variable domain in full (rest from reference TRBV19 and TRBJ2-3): DGGITQSPKYLFRKEGQNVTLSCEQNLNHDAMYWYRQDPGQGLRLIYYSQIVNDFQKGDIAEGYSVSREKKESFPLTVTSAQKNPTAFYLCASSIVAVDTQYFGPGTRLTVL.

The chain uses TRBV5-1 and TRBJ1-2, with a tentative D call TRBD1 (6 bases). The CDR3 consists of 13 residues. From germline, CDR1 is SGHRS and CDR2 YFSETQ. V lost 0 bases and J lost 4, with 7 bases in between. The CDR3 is CASSLEGGYGYTF. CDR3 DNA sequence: TGCGCCAGCAGCTTGGAGGGGGGCTATGGCTACACCTTC.

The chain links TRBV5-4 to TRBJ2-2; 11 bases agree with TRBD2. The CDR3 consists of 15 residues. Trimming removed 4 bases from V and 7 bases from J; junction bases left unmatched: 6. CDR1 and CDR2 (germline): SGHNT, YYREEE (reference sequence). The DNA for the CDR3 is TGTGCCAGCAGCGTTAGCGGGGGGGTTATCGGGGAGCTGTTTTTT. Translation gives CASSVSGGVIGELFF. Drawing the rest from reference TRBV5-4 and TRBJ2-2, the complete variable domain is ETGVTQSPTHLIKTRGQQVTLRCSSQSGHNTVSWYQQALGQGPQFIFQYYREEENGRGNFPPRFSGLQFPNYSSELNVNALELDDSALYLCASSVSGGVIGELFFGEGSRLTVL.

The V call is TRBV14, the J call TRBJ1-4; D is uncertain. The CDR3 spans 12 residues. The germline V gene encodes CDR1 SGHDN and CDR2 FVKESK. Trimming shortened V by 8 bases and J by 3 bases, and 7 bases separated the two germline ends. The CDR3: CASSRSNEKLFF. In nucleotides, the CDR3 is TGTGCCAGCTCTCGGTCTAATGAAAAACTGTTTTTT.

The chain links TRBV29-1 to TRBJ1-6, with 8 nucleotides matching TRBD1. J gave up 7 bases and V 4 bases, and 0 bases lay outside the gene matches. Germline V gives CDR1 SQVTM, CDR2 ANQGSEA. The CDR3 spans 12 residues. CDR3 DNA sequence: TGCAGCGTTGGGACAGGGAATTCACCCCTCCACTTT. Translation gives CSVGTGNSPLHF.

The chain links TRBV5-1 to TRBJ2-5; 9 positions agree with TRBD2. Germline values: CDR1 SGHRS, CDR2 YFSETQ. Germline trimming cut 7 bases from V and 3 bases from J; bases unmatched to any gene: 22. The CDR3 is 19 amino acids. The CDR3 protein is CASAMRGSGGANAKETQYF. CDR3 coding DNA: TGCGCCAGCGCCATGAGGGGTAGCGGGGGTGCGAATGCGAAAGAGACCCAGTACTTC.

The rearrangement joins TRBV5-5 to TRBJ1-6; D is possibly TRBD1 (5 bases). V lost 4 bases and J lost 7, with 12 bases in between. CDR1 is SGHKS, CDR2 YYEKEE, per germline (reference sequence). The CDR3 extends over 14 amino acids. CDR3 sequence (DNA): TGTGCCAGCAGCCAGGACCGGGGGAATTCACCCCTCCACTTT. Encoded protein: CASSQDRGNSPLHF.

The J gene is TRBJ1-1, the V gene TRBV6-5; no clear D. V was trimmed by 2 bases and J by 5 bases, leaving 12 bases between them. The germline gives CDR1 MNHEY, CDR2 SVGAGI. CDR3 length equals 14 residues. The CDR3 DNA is TGTGCCAGCAGTTACCACGCCCTTAGGACTGAAGCTTTCTTT. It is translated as CASSYHALRTEAFF.